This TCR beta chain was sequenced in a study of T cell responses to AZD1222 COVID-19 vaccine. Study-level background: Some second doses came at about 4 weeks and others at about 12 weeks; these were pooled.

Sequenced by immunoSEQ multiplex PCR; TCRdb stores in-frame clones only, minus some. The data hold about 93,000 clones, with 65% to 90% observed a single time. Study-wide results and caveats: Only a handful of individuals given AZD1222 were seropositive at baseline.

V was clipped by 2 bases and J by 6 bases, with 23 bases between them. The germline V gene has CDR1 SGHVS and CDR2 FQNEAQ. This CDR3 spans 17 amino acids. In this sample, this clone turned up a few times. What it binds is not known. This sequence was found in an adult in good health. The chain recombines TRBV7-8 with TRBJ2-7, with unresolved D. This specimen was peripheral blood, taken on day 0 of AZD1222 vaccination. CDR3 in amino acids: CASSLYPPTQMPTEQYF. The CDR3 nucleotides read TGTGCCAGCAGCTTATATCCGCCGACTCAGATGCCTACCGAGCAGTACTTC. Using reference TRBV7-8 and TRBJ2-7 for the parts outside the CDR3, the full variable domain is GAGVSQSPRYKVAKRGQDVALRCDPISGHVSLFWYQQALGQGPEFLTYFQNEAQLDKSGLPSDRFFAERPEGSVSTLKIQRTQQEDSAVYLCASSLYPPTQMPTEQYFGPGTRLTVT.